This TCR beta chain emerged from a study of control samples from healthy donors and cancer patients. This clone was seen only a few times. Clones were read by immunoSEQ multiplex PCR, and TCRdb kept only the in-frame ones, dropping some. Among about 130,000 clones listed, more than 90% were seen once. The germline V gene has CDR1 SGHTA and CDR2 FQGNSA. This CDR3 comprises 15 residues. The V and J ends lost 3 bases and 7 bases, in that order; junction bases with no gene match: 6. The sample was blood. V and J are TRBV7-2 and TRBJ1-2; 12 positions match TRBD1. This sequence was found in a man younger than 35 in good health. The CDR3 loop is CASSFAGQGAFGYTF. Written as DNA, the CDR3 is TGTGCCAGCAGCTTCGCGGGACAGGGGGCATTTGGCTACACCTTC.